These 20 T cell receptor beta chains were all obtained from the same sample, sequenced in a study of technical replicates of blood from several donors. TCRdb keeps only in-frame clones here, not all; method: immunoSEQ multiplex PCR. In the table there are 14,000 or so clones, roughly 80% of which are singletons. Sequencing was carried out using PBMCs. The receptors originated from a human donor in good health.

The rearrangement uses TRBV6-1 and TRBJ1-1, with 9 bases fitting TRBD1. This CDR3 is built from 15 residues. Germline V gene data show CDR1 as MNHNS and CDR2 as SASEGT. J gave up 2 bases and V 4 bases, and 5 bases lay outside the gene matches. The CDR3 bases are TGTGCCAGCAGTGGAAGACAGGGGGTAAACACTGAAGCTTTCTTT. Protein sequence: CASSGRQGVNTEAFF.

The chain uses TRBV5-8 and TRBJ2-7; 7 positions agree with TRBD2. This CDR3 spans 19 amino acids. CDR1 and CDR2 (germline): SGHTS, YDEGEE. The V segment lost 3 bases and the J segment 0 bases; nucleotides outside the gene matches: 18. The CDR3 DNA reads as TGTGCCAGCAGCTCCCCACCACTCTTAGCGGGCCCGACCTCCTACGAGCAGTACTTC. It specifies CASSSPPLLAGPTSYEQYF.

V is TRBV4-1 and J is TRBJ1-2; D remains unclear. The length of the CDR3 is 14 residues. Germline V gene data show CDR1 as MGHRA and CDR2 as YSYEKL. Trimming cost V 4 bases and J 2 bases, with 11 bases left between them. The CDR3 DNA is TGCGCCAGCAGCCCCCCGACCGGGAACTATGGCTACACCTTC. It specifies CASSPPTGNYGYTF.

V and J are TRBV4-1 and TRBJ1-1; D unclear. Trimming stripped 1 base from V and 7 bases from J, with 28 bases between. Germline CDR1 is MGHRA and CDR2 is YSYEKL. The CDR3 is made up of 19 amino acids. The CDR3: CASSQVSIRLRDPRGEAFF. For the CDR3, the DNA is TGCGCCAGCAGCCAAGTTTCAATACGGCTGCGTGACCCCCGAGGTGAAGCTTTCTTT.

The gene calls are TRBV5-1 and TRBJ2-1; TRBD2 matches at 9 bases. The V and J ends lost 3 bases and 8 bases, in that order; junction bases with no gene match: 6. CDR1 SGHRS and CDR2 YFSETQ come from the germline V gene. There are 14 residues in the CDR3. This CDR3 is CASSYGLATDEQFF. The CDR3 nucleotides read TGCGCCAGCAGCTACGGACTAGCGACAGATGAGCAGTTCTTC.

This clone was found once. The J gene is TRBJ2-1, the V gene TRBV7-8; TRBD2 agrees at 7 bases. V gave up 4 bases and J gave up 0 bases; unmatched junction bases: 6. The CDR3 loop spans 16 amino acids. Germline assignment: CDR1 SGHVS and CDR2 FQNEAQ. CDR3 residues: CASSSFSGISYNEQFF. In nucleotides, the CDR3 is TGTGCCAGCAGCTCCTTCAGCGGGATCTCCTACAATGAGCAGTTCTTC.

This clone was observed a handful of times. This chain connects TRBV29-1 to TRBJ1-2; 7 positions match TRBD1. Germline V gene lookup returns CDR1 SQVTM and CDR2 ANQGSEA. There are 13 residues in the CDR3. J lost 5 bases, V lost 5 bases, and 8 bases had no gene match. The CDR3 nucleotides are TGCAGCGTTCTTCTAGGGGGCGAATATGGCTACACCTTC. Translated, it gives CSVLLGGEYGYTF. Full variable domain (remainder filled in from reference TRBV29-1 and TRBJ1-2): SAVISQKPSRDICQRGTSLTIQCQVDSQVTMMFWYRQQPGQSLTLIATANQGSEATYESGFVIDKFPISRPNLTFSTLTVSNMSPEDSSIYLCSVLLGGEYGYTFGSGTRLTVV.

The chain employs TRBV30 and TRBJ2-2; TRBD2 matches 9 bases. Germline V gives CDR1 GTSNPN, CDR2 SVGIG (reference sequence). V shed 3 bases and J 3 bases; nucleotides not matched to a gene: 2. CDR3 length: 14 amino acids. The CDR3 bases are TGTGCCTGGAGGGGCGGGAGGGACACCGGGGAGCTGTTTTTT. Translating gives CAWRGGRDTGELFF.

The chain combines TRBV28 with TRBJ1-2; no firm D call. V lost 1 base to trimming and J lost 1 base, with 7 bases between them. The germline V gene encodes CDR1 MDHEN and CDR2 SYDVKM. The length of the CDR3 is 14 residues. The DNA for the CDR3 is TGTGCCAGCAGTTTATCTGGCCTTAACTATGGCTACACCTTC. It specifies CASSLSGLNYGYTF.

Written as DNA, the CDR3 is TGTGCCAGTAGTATTGGAAAAGGGGACACTGAAGCTTTCTTT. Amino acid sequence: CASSIGKGDTEAFF. V usage is TRBV19 and J usage is TRBJ1-1, with a weak D call TRBD1 (5 bases). V lost 3 bases, J lost 3 bases, and 11 bases lay in between. CDR1 and CDR2 (germline): LNHDA, SQIVND (reference sequence). CDR3 length: 14 amino acids.

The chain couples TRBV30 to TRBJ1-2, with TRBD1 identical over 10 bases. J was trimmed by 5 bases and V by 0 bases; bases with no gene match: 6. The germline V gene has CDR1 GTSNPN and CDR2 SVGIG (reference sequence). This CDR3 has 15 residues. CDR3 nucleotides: TGTGCCTGGAGTGTATTTGGGACAGGGGCTTATGGCTACACCTTC. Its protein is CAWSVFGTGAYGYTF.

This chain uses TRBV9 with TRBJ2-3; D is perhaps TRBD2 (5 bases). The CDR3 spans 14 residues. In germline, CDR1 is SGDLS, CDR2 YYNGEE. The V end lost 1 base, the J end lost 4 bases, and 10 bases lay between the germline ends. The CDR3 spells CASSVIASSDTQYF. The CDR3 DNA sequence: TGTGCCAGCAGCGTAATAGCTAGCTCAGATACGCAGTATTTT.

The CDR3 DNA follows: TGTGCCAGCAGCTCCACAGACACCGACGTCGCCTACACCTTC. This encodes CASSSTDTDVAYTF. J is TRBJ1-2 and V is TRBV11-1; D remains unclear. V was pared by 4 bases and J by 10 bases, with 19 bases between. The CDR3 contains 14 residues. CDR1 is SGHAT and CDR2 is FQDESV in the germline V gene (reference sequence).

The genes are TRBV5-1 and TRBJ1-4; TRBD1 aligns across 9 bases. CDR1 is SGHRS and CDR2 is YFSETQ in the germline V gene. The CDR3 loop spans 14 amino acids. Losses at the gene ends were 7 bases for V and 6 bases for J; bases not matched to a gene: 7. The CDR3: CASPERQGDEKLFF. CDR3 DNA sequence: TGCGCCAGCCCGGAGAGACAGGGGGATGAAAAACTGTTTTTT.

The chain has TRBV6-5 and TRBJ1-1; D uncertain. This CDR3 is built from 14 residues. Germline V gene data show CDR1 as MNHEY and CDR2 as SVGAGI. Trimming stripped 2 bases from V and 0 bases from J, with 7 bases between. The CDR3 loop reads CASSYGQMNTEAFF. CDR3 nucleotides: TGTGCCAGCAGTTACGGGCAGATGAACACTGAAGCTTTCTTT.

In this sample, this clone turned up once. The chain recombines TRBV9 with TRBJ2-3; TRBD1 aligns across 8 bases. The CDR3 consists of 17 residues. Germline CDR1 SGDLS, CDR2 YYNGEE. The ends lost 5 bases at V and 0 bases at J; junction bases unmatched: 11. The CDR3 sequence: CASSGTQGEHSTDTQYF. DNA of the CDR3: TGTGCCAGCAGTGGGACACAGGGGGAACATAGCACAGATACGCAGTATTTT.

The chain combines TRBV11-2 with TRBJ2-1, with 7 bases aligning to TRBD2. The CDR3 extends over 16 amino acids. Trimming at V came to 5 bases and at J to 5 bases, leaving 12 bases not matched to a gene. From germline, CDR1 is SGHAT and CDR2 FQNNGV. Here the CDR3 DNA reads TGTGCCAGCAGCCTAACCGGGAGGTGGATCGACAATGAGCAGTTCTTC. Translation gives CASSLTGRWIDNEQFF. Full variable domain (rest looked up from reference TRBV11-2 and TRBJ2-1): EAGVAQSPRYKIIEKRQSVAFWCNPISGHATLYWYQQILGQGPKLLIQFQNNGVVDDSQLPKDRFSAERLKGVDSTLKIQPAKLEDSAVYLCASSLTGRWIDNEQFFGPGTRLTVL.

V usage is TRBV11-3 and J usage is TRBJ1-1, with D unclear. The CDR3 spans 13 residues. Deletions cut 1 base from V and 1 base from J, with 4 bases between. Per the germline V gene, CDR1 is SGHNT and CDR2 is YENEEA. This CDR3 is CASSLAGNTEAFF. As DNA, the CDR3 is TGTGCCAGCAGCTTAGCAGGGAACACTGAAGCTTTCTTT. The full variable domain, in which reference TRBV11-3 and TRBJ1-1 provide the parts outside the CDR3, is EAGVVQSPRYKIIEKKQPVAFWCNPISGHNTLYWYLQNLGQGPELLIRYENEEAVDDSQLPKDRFSAERLKGVDSTLKIQPAELGDSAVYLCASSLAGNTEAFFGQGTRLTVV.

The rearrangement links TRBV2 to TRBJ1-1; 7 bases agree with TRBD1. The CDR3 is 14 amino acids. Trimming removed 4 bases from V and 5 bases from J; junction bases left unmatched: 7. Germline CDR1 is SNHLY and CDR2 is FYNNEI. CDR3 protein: CASSAGGLVTEAFF. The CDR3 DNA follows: TGTGCCAGCAGTGCAGGGGGTCTGGTTACTGAAGCTTTCTTT. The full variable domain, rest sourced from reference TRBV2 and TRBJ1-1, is EPEVTQTPSHQVTQMGQEVILRCVPISNHLYFYWYRQILGQKVEFLVSFYNNEISEKSEIFDDQFSVERPDGSNFTLKIRSTKLEDSAMYFCASSAGGLVTEAFFGQGTRLTVV.

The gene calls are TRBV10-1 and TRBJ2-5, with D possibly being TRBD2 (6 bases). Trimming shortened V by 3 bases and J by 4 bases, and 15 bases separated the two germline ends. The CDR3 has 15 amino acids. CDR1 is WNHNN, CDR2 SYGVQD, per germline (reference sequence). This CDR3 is CASSESGQGRETQYF. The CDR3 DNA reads TGCGCCAGCAGTGAAAGCGGGCAGGGCCGAGAGACCCAGTACTTC.